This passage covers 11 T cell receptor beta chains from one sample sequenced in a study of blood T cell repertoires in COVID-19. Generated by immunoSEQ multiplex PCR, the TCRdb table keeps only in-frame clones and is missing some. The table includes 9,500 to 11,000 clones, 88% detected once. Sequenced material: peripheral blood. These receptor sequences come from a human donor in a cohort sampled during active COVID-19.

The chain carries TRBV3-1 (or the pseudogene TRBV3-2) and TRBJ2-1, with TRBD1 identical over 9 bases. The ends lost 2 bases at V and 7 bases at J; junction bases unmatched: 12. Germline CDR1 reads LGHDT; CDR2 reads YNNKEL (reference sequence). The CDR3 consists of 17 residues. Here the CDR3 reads CASSQPPGQGLVNEQFF. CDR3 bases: TGTGCCAGCAGCCAACCTCCGGGACAGGGTCTTGTGAATGAGCAGTTCTTC.

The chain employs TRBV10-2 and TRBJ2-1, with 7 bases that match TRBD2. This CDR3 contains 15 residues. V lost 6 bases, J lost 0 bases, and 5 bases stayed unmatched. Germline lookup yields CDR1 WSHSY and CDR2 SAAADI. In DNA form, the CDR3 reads TGCGCCAGCAGGCTCGGGGGGACCTCCTACAATGAGCAGTTCTTC. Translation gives CASRLGGTSYNEQFF.

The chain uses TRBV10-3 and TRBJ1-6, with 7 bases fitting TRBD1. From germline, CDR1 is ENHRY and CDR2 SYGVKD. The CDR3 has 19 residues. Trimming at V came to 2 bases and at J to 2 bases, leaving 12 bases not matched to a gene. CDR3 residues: CAISEHLGGTGAYNSPLHF. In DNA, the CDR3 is TGTGCCATCAGTGAGCATCTAGGGGGTACAGGGGCCTATAATTCACCCCTCCACTTT.

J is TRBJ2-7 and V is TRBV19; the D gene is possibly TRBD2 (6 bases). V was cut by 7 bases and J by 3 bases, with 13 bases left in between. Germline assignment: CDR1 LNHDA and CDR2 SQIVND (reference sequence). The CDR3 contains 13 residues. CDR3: CASNPGLNYEQYF. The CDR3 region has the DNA TGTGCCAGTAATCCGGGACTCAACTACGAGCAGTACTTC.

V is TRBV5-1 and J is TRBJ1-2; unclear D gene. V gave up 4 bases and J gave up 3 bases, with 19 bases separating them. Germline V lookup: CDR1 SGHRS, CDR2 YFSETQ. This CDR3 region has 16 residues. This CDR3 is CASSLNRGRGDYGYTF. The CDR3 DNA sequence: TGCGCCAGCAGCCTCAATCGAGGGCGAGGAGACTATGGCTACACCTTC.

The CDR3: CASSSSGTGPYEQYF. In DNA, the CDR3 is TGCGCCAGCTCCTCGTCAGGAACCGGCCCCTACGAGCAGTACTTC. This sequence joins TRBV5-1 and TRBJ2-7; D unclear. V lost 7 bases and J 2 bases, leaving 19 bases between the germline ends. Germline CDR1 and CDR2: SGHRS and YFSETQ. The CDR3 is 15 residues long.

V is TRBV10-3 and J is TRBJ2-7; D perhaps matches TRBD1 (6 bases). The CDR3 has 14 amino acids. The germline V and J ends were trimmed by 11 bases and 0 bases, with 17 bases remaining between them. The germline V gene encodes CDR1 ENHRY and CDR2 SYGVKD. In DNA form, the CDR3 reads TGTGCCTCTCGAACAGGGACCGACTCCTACGAGCAGTACTTC. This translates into CASRTGTDSYEQYF.

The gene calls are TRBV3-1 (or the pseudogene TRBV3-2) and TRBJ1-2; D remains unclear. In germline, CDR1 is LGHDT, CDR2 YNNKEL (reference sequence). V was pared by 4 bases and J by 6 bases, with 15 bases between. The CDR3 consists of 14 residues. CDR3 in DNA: TGTGCCAGCAGCCCCCCTGGGAGGGATGATGGCTACACCTTC. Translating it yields CASSPPGRDDGYTF.

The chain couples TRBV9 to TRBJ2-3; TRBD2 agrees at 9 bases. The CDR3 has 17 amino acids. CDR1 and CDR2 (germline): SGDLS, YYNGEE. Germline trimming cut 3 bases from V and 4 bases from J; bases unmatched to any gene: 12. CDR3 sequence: CASSAQTGGRAADTQYF. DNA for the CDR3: TGTGCCAGCAGCGCCCAGACTGGCGGGAGGGCCGCAGATACGCAGTATTTT. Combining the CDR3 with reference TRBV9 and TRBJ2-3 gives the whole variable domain DSGVTQTPKHLITATGQRVTLRCSPRSGDLSVYWYQQSLDQGLQFLIQYYNGEERAKGNILERFSAQQFPDLHSELNLSSLELGDSALYFCASSAQTGGRAADTQYFGPGTRLTVL.

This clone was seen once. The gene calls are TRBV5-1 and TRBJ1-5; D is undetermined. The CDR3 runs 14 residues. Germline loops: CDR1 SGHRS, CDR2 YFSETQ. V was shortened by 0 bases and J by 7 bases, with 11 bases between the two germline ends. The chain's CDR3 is CASSLGPHGQPQHF. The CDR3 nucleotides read TGCGCCAGCAGCTTGGGACCGCACGGGCAGCCCCAGCATTTT.

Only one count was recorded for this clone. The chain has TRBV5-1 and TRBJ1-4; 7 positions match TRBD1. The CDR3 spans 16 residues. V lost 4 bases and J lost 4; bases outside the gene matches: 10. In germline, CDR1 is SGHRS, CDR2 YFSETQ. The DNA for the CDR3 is TGCGCCAGCAGCCGGGGCGGGACAGTAGATAATGAAAAACTGTTTTTT. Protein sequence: CASSRGGTVDNEKLFF.